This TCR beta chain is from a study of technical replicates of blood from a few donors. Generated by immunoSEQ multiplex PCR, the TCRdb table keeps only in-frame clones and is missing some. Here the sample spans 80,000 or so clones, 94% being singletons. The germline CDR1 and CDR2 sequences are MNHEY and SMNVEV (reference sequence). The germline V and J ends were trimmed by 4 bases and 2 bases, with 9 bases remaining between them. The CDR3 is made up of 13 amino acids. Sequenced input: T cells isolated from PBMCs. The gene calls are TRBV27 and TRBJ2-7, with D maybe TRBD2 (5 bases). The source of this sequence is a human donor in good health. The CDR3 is CASSYELAYEQYF. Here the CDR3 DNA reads TGTGCCAGCAGTTACGAACTAGCCTACGAGCAGTACTTC.